This is a list of T cell receptor beta chains from one sample in a study of cytomegalovirus exposure and HLA in healthy donors. The assay was immunoSEQ multiplex PCR, and TCRdb's table has in-frame clones only and misses some. The sample records about 140,000 clones, 86% being singletons. The sequenced sample consisted of PBMCs. Source of these receptors: a young man in good health and CMV-seronegative. CDR3s include the opening cysteine and the closing phenylalanine or tryptophan. The D gene is left open where the match is weak. Clone size is shown for a subset of rows, as once, few, many or a class of expanded clone.

J	D	V	size	DNA	CDR3
TRBJ2-1	TRBD2	TRBV27	NA	TGTGCCAGCAGTGAGACTAGCGGGGGCACTTACAATGAGCAGTTCTTC	CASSETSGGTYNEQFF
TRBJ2-5	TRBD2	TRBV6-6	NA	TGTGCCAGCAAGGACCCGGGAGGGACCCAGTACTTC	CASKDPGGTQYF
TRBJ2-7	NA	TRBV19	NA	TGTGCCAGTAGTAGCGAATCCTACGAGCAGTACTTC	CASSSESYEQYF
TRBJ2-3	NA	TRBV18	NA	TGTGCCAGCTCACCCTTCTCGGATACGCAGTATTTT	CASSPFSDTQYF
TRBJ2-1	TRBD2	TRBV30	NA	TGTGCCTGGAGTTCTCCGTCGGTGGCGGGGGGCGAGCAGTTCTTC	CAWSSPSVAGGEQFF
TRBJ2-2	NA	TRBV6-5	NA	TGTGCCAGCAGTTACTCGCGTCTAGCTTGGTCCGGGGAGCTGTTTTTT	CASSYSRLAWSGELFF
TRBJ2-6	TRBD1	TRBV19	NA	TGTGCCAGTAGTGCTCGGGACAGATTCTCTGGGGCCAACGTCCTGACTTTC	CASSARDRFSGANVLTF
TRBJ2-1	NA	TRBV15	few	TGTGCCACCAGCAGAGGGGGGGATGGTGTGTCCTACAATGAGCAGTTCTTC	CATSRGGDGVSYNEQFF
TRBJ2-2	NA	TRBV5-1	once	TGCGCCAGCAGCCCCGAGGGGGAGCGGGGGGAGCTGTTTTTT	CASSPEGERGELFF
TRBJ2-3	NA	TRBV6-1	NA	TGTGCCAGCACAACAAACAGGGCCAGCACAGATACGCAGTATTTT	CASTTNRASTDTQYF
TRBJ1-4	NA	TRBV6-1	NA	TGTGCCAGCAGTGATCCGGGCCAGGGAGGTGATAATGAAAAACTGTTTTTT	CASSDPGQGGDNEKLFF
TRBJ2-2	TRBD2	TRBV7-9	NA	TGTGCCAGCAGCCCGGTCGGGGGGAGACACACCGGGGAGCTGTTTTTT	CASSPVGGRHTGELFF
TRBJ1-2	NA	TRBV29-1	NA	TGCAGCGTTCCCCAGAGGGTAGATGGCTACACCTTC	CSVPQRVDGYTF
TRBJ1-4	NA	TRBV7-2	NA	TGTGCCAGCAGCTTAGTGCAGGGATATGAAAAACTGTTTTTT	CASSLVQGYEKLFF
TRBJ2-1	TRBD1	TRBV4-1	NA	TGCGCCAGCAGCCTTGATCCCTTGGGACAGGGGAATTGGAATGAGCAGTTCTTC	CASSLDPLGQGNWNEQFF
TRBJ2-5	TRBD2	TRBV5-1	NA	TGCGCCAGCAGCCGCGGGGGGGTGCGGTACCAAGAGACCCAGTACTTC	CASSRGGVRYQETQYF
TRBJ1-6	NA	TRBV6-5	NA	TGTGCCAGCAGTTTGCGACGGAGCTCCTATAATTCACCCCTCCACTTT	CASSLRRSSYNSPLHF
TRBJ2-3	TRBD2	TRBV19	NA	TGTGCCAGTAGTATTGGGACTAGCGGAGGCACAGATACGCAGTATTTT	CASSIGTSGGTDTQYF
TRBJ1-6	NA	TRBV27	NA	TGTGCCAGCAGTTTATCGAAGGTGGGCAGAAATTCACCCCTCCACTTT	CASSLSKVGRNSPLHF
TRBJ2-1	TRBD1	TRBV6-5	NA	TGTGCCAGCAGTTACCCTATCAGCGCAGGGGGCAATGAGCAGTTCTTC	CASSYPISAGGNEQFF
TRBJ2-7	NA	TRBV6-5	NA	TGTGCCAGCAGTTACTCCCCGGACAGTGGATACGAGCAGTACTTC	CASSYSPDSGYEQYF
TRBJ2-7	NA	TRBV10-2	few	TGCGCCAGCAGTGAGGGACTCTCCTACGAGCAGTACTTC	CASSEGLSYEQYF
TRBJ2-1	NA	TRBV6-5	NA	TGTGCCAGCAGTTACTCTGGGGGCATGGGGAACAATGAGCAGTTCTTC	CASSYSGGMGNNEQFF
TRBJ2-7	NA	TRBV5-1	once	TGCGCCAGCAGCTTGGGAGGCATAGGATACGAGCAGTACTTC	CASSLGGIGYEQYF
TRBJ2-7	TRBD1	TRBV7-7	NA	TGTGCCAGCAGCCCCGGGACAGGGAATCACGAGCAGTACTTC	CASSPGTGNHEQYF
TRBJ1-5	NA	TRBV28	NA	TGTGCCAGCAGTTTTTCCAGACAGGCTTATCAGCCCCAGCATTTT	CASSFSRQAYQPQHF
TRBJ1-5	NA	TRBV19	NA	TGTGCCAGTAGTCAAGTTACATATTATAGCAATCAGCCCCAGCATTTT	CASSQVTYYSNQPQHF
TRBJ2-2	TRBD1	TRBV4-1	NA	TGCGCCAGCAGCCATGGACAGGGGGCCACCGGGGAGCTGTTTTTT	CASSHGQGATGELFF
TRBJ1-1	NA	TRBV30	NA	TGTGCCTGGAACTCTGATGGGCTGAACACTGAAGCTTTCTTT	CAWNSDGLNTEAFF
TRBJ2-5	TRBD2	TRBV11-2	NA	TGTGCCAGCAGCTTAGACCCGGTACTCGGGCTAGCGGCCCAAGAGACCCAGTACTTC	CASSLDPVLGLAAQETQYF
TRBJ2-5	NA	TRBV5-4	NA	TGTGCCAGCAGCTTGCCGGGACAAGAGACCCAGTACTTC	CASSLPGQETQYF
TRBJ2-7	NA	TRBV19	NA	TGTGCCAGTAGCGATGGTAGCGTGAGCTCCTACGAGCAGTACTTC	CASSDGSVSSYEQYF
TRBJ2-7	TRBD2	TRBV5-1	NA	TGCGCCAGCAGCCCACGGACTAGCGGGAGCTACGAGCAGTACTTC	CASSPRTSGSYEQYF
TRBJ1-1	NA	TRBV2	NA	TGTGCCAGCGGCGGACAGCGGGAAGCTTTCTTT	CASGGQREAFF
TRBJ2-7	NA	TRBV28	NA	TGTGCCAGCAGTGGCAACAGGGAGCCCTCCTACGAGCAGTACTTC	CASSGNREPSYEQYF
TRBJ2-1	NA	TRBV27	NA	TGTGCCAGCAGCTACGAGGGGGGGAAATACAATGAGCAGTTCTTC	CASSYEGGKYNEQFF
TRBJ2-3	TRBD2	TRBV6-5	NA	TGTGCCAGCAGTTACTCGCCGGGAGCGGGGGCAGATACGCAGTATTTT	CASSYSPGAGADTQYF
TRBJ1-4	TRBD1	TRBV6-1	NA	TGTGCCACCCGGACAGGGGTTAGTGAAAAACTGTTTTTT	CATRTGVSEKLFF
TRBJ2-2	TRBD2	TRBV5-4	NA	TGTGCCAGCAGCTTGGCCAGCGGGGGTATAGGTACCGGGGAGCTGTTTTTT	CASSLASGGIGTGELFF
TRBJ2-1	TRBD2	TRBV6-5	NA	TGTGCCAGCAGTTCGACTAGCGGGGGGTACAATGAGCAGTTCTTC	CASSSTSGGYNEQFF
TRBJ2-1	NA	TRBV5-1	NA	TGCGCCAGCAGCCAGACTATTAACTCCTACAATGAGCAGTTCTTC	CASSQTINSYNEQFF
TRBJ2-7	TRBD2	TRBV10-1	few	TGCGCCAGCAGTGACTCGGGACTAGCGGGATCCGAGCAGTACTTC	CASSDSGLAGSEQYF
TRBJ2-3	NA	TRBV7-6	NA	TGTGCCAGCAGCTTAGTAGTGGGGGGGCCCCCAGATACGCAGTATTTT	CASSLVVGGPPDTQYF
TRBJ1-5	TRBD1	TRBV18	once	TGTGCCAGCTCACCAGGGACAGGGAATCAGCCCCAGCATTTT	CASSPGTGNQPQHF
TRBJ2-2	NA	TRBV7-2	NA	TGTGCCAGCAGCTTAGGGTGGGGCGGGGCCCTGAACACCGGGGAGCTGTTTTTT	CASSLGWGGALNTGELFF
TRBJ2-7	NA	TRBV10-2	NA	TGCGCCAGCAGTGAGTCGTACGTCGAGGCTTTGGACGAGCAGTACTTC	CASSESYVEALDEQYF
TRBJ1-1	NA	TRBV5-1	NA	TGCGCCAGCAGCTTTTCGGGGCGGGGGAACACTGAAGCTTTCTTT	CASSFSGRGNTEAFF
TRBJ1-2	NA	TRBV19	NA	TGTGCCAGTAGTATCTGGGGCACGCCTAACTATGGCTACACCTTC	CASSIWGTPNYGYTF
TRBJ2-1	NA	TRBV27	NA	TGTGCCAGCAGTTTCCTACAGGGCTTGAGAGCGGGAACGGTTGAGCAGTTCTTC	CASSFLQGLRAGTVEQFF
TRBJ1-2	NA	TRBV5-1	NA	TGCGCCAGCAGCCGTGCAGCGACAGCGCTTCATGGCTACACCTTC	CASSRAATALHGYTF
TRBJ2-7	TRBD1	TRBV6-5	few	TGTGCCAGCAGAACACAGGGGACCCACGAGCAGTACTTC	CASRTQGTHEQYF
TRBJ2-7	TRBD1	TRBV4-3	NA	TGCGCCAGCAGCCAAGACGGGACAGGGAGCGACGAGCAGTACTTC	CASSQDGTGSDEQYF
TRBJ2-7	NA	TRBV7-8	NA	TGTGCCAGCAGCGAAGGGGATCGGCCGAATTACGAGCAGTACTTC	CASSEGDRPNYEQYF
TRBJ2-1	TRBD1	TRBV12-5	NA	TGTGCTAGTGGTTTGGTAGAGGGGGCGGATGAGCAGTTCTTC	CASGLVEGADEQFF
TRBJ2-1	TRBD2	TRBV5-1	once	TGCGCCAGCAGCTTGACAGCGGGAGTCGGCGATGAGCAGTTCTTC	CASSLTAGVGDEQFF
TRBJ2-3	NA	TRBV4-1	NA	TGCGCCAGCAGCCAAGATGGGGCTCCCTTGAGCACAGATACGCAGTATTTT	CASSQDGAPLSTDTQYF
TRBJ2-6	NA	TRBV28	once	TGTGCCAGCAGTCCGGGACTTACAAGCTCTGGGGCCAACGTCCTGACTTTC	CASSPGLTSSGANVLTF